This entry lists 27 T cell receptor beta chains sequenced from one sample in a study of yellow fever vaccine responses in identical twins. TCRdb ran MiXCR on the RT-PCR reads and lists one entry per CDR3 protein. The sample includes about 13,000 distinct CDR3 sequences, about 83% of them seen just once. Sequencing used T cells from blood (PBMCs), unsorted or a sorted subset (not recorded which), obtained before or after yellow fever vaccination (not recorded which). Every receptor here comes from a young woman who received the yellow fever vaccine.

This chain joins TRBV12-3 or TRBV12-4 and TRBJ2-1; D may match TRBD1 or TRBD2 (5 bases each). The ends were cut back, 6 bases at V and 4 bases at J, with 13 bases in the middle. This CDR3 has 14 residues. This CDR3 reads CASRRDLLYNEQFF. The CDR3 DNA reads TGTGCCAGCAGGAGGGACCTGCTTTACAATGAGCAGTTCTTC.

The genes are TRBV5-1 and TRBJ2-3, with D possibly TRBD1 on 6 matching bases. Deletions cut 7 bases from V and 4 bases from J, with 10 bases between. The CDR3 spans 12 residues. Looked up from germline, CDR1 is SGHRS and CDR2 is YFSETQ. CDR3 loop: CASQKGADTQYF. For the CDR3, the DNA is TGCGCCAGCCAGAAGGGGGCAGATACGCAGTATTTT.

This chain joins TRBV27 and TRBJ1-2; D call uncertain. This CDR3 comprises 13 residues. V gave up 5 bases and J gave up 4 bases, with 11 bases separating them. Germline V gene data show CDR1 as MNHEY and CDR2 as SMNVEV (reference sequence). The CDR3, as DNA: TGTGCCAGCAGTAGTACAAGCGGCTATGGCTACACCTTC. It encodes CASSSTSGYGYTF.

The chain employs TRBV29-1 and TRBJ2-7; TRBD2 aligns across 9 bases. The CDR3 consists of 14 residues. Germline trimming cut 4 bases from V and 2 bases from J; bases unmatched to any gene: 6. Germline CDR1 SQVTM, CDR2 ANQGSEA. CDR3 coding DNA: TGCAGCGTTGTAGCCGGGACTAGCCCCTACGAGCAGTACTTC. The encoded protein is CSVVAGTSPYEQYF.

This sequence joins TRBV4-1 and TRBJ1-6, with D tentatively TRBD1 (5 bases). V lost 1 base and J 9 bases, leaving 7 bases between the germline ends. There are 13 residues in the CDR3. Germline V gene lookup returns CDR1 MGHRA and CDR2 YSYEKL. The CDR3 DNA sequence: TGCGCCAGCAGCCAAGTTCAGGGTTCACCCCTCCACTTT. Translating it yields CASSQVQGSPLHF.

The chain combines TRBV12-3 or TRBV12-4 with TRBJ1-4; D gene ambiguous. Trimming cost V 7 bases and J 4 bases, with 13 bases left between them. The CDR3 extends over 14 amino acids. CDR3 DNA: TGTGCCAGCACCCGGCGGGAGGGTAATGAAAAACTGTTTTTT. Amino acids: CASTRREGNEKLFF.

This rearrangement joins TRBV11-3 to TRBJ2-5, with TRBD2 matching 14 bases. Unmatched junction bases numbered 11, after V lost 10 bases and J lost 10 bases. Germline V lookup: CDR1 SGHNT, CDR2 YENEEA. This CDR3 has 14 amino acids. The CDR3 nucleotides read TGTGCCACCATGGGACTAGCGGGAGTGGGTGTCCAGTACTTC. As protein: CATMGLAGVGVQYF.

The chain uses TRBV11-1 and TRBJ1-4; D is unclear. This CDR3 is 17 amino acids long. Germline CDR1 SGHAT, CDR2 FQDESV (reference sequence). The V gene lost 4 bases and the J gene lost 3 bases, with 18 bases spanning the gap. This chain's CDR3 is CASSSGPTELSNEKLFF. The DNA of the CDR3 is TGTGCCAGCAGCTCCGGGCCCACAGAGCTGTCTAATGAAAAACTGTTTTTT.

The chain couples TRBV4-1 to TRBJ2-1; 11 bases are shared with TRBD2. CDR3 length: 15 amino acids. Trimming removed 4 bases from V and 4 bases from J; junction bases left unmatched: 3. The germline V gene has CDR1 MGHRA and CDR2 YSYEKL. This chain's CDR3 is CASSPTSGRYNEQFF. In DNA, the CDR3 is TGCGCCAGCAGCCCCACTAGCGGGAGATACAATGAGCAGTTCTTC.

The chain employs TRBV2 and TRBJ2-7; D is possibly TRBD1 (5 bases). The CDR3 has 13 amino acids. Trimming left V 3 bases short and J 7 bases short, with 13 bases between. CDR1 SNHLY and CDR2 FYNNEI come from the germline V gene. In DNA form, the CDR3 reads TGTGCCAGCAGTGAGGACACCCGCGGTGAGCAGTACTTC. Translating it yields CASSEDTRGEQYF.

This clonotype was observed a single time. This sequence joins TRBV5-1 and TRBJ2-5, with D perhaps given as TRBD1 or TRBD2 (5 bases each). V was clipped by 0 bases and J by 0 bases, with 9 bases between them. The CDR3 covers 15 residues. Germline V gives CDR1 SGHRS, CDR2 YFSETQ. CDR3 nucleotides: TGCGCCAGCAGCTTGGGCGAGGGGTACCAAGAGACCCAGTACTTC. Translated: CASSLGEGYQETQYF.

This clonotype has only a few counts. V is TRBV4-3 and J is TRBJ2-7, with D perhaps matching TRBD1 (5 bases). Trimming shortened V by 0 bases and J by 2 bases, and 11 bases separated the two germline ends. The CDR3 has 15 amino acids. Germline values: CDR1 LGHNA, CDR2 YSLEER. The CDR3 DNA is TGCGCCAGCAGCCAAGATTTTAAGGGGCCCTACGAGCAGTACTTC. Encoded protein: CASSQDFKGPYEQYF.

A single count supports this clonotype. This chain uses TRBV7-3 with TRBJ2-3; 8 nucleotides agree with TRBD2. Germline CDR1 is SGHTA and CDR2 is FQGTGA. V shed 1 base, J shed 4 bases, and the junction held 10 bases outside the gene matches. CDR3 size: 17 residues. The DNA for the CDR3 is TGTGCCAGCAGCTTAAAGGTTGGCGGGGGGCCCCCAGATACGCAGTATTTT. It codes for CASSLKVGGGPPDTQYF.

The rearrangement links TRBV6-1 to TRBJ1-2; 8 bases agree with TRBD1. Germline-derived CDR1 and CDR2 are MNHNS and SASEGT. With V trimmed by 4 bases and J by 5 bases, 6 bases remained unmatched. This CDR3 has 14 amino acids. The CDR3 protein is CASSATGVAYGYTF. For the CDR3, the DNA is TGTGCCAGCAGTGCGACAGGGGTTGCGTATGGCTACACCTTC.

This chain uses TRBV7-9 with TRBJ2-7; D perhaps matches TRBD1 (6 bases). The V and J ends lost 5 bases and 6 bases respectively, with 14 bases between them. Per the germline V gene, CDR1 is SEHNR and CDR2 is FQNEAQ (reference sequence). The CDR3 length is 13 residues. The CDR3 nucleotides are TGTGCCAGCAGCCCCCATAACAGGGCCGAGCAGTACTTC. Amino acid sequence: CASSPHNRAEQYF.

This chain connects TRBV29-1 to TRBJ2-7; D is uncertain. The V end was cut by 3 bases, the J end by 3 bases, with 9 bases between. The CDR3 contains 12 residues. The V gene's germline CDR1 is SQVTM and CDR2 ANQGSEA. CDR3 sequence reads: CSVEGLLYEQYF. CDR3 bases: TGCAGCGTTGAGGGCCTACTCTACGAGCAGTACTTC.

The chain links TRBV29-1 to TRBJ2-3; 7 positions agree with TRBD1. Germline V CDR1 and CDR2: SQVTM, ANQGSEA. This CDR3 is 12 amino acids long. After removal of 7 bases from V and 3 bases from J, the junction contained 4 bases not matched to a gene. This CDR3 reads CSGGQTTDTQYF. The DNA for the CDR3 is TGCAGCGGGGGACAGACAACAGATACGCAGTATTTT.

This clonotype occurred a few times. The chain's CDR3 is CASQPSYYSNQPQHF. CDR3 nucleotides: TGTGCCAGCCAACCGAGCTACTATAGCAATCAGCCCCAGCATTTT. The V gene is TRBV27, the J gene TRBJ1-5; D remains ambiguous. The CDR3 loop spans 15 amino acids. CDR1 is MNHEY and CDR2 is SMNVEV in the germline V gene (reference sequence). Trimming removed 8 bases from V and 0 bases from J, with 14 bases in between.

V gene TRBV5-6 combines with J gene TRBJ1-1; D uncertain. The CDR3 is 14 amino acids. Per the germline V gene, CDR1 is SGHDT and CDR2 is YYEEEE. The V end lost 4 bases, the J end lost 6 bases, and 16 bases lay between the germline ends. CDR3 in DNA: TGTGCCAGCAGCAGGAGACGGTTGGGCGCTGAAGCTTTCTTT. It encodes CASSRRRLGAEAFF.

The CDR3 protein is CASRKTSGNEQYF. CDR3 DNA sequence: TGTGCCAGCAGGAAGACTAGCGGAAACGAGCAGTACTTC. V and J are TRBV5-4 and TRBJ2-7; 9 bases align to TRBD2. The CDR3 totals 13 residues. CDR1 is SGHNT, CDR2 YYREEE, per germline (reference sequence). Trimming removed 5 bases from V and 5 bases from J; junction bases left unmatched: 5.

This chain uses TRBV18 with TRBJ2-1; TRBD1 matches at 8 bases. Germline V gives CDR1 KGHSH, CDR2 LQKENI. V dropped 6 bases and J dropped 6; count of bases not matched to a gene: 10. This CDR3 is 15 amino acids long. Here the CDR3 DNA reads TGTGCCAGCTCTCTCCGACAGGGGAGGCGCAATGAGCAGTTCTTC. Translated: CASSLRQGRRNEQFF.

The rearrangement joins TRBV2 to TRBJ1-1; D unresolved. V was trimmed by 1 base and J by 0 bases, leaving 12 bases between them. The CDR3 is made up of 16 amino acids. CDR1 and CDR2 (germline): SNHLY, FYNNEI. The CDR3 DNA reads as TGTGCCAGCAGTGAAGGGTCGCCGCAAATGAACACTGAAGCTTTCTTT. As protein: CASSEGSPQMNTEAFF.

This clonotype has a handful of counts. The chain has TRBV2 and TRBJ2-1, with D uncertain. Trimming took 2 bases from V and 10 from J, leaving 12 bases between them. Germline-derived CDR1 and CDR2 are SNHLY and FYNNEI. The CDR3 spans 13 residues. CDR3: CASSENGFGEQFF. The CDR3 DNA reads as TGTGCCAGCAGTGAAAACGGTTTTGGGGAGCAGTTCTTC. Using reference TRBV2 and TRBJ2-1 for the parts outside the CDR3, the full variable domain is EPEVTQTPSHQVTQMGQEVILRCVPISNHLYFYWYRQILGQKVEFLVSFYNNEISEKSEIFDDQFSVERPDGSNFTLKIRSTKLEDSAMYFCASSENGFGEQFFGPGTRLTVL.

The V and J genes are TRBV29-1 and TRBJ2-1; D might be TRBD1 or TRBD2, each matching 5 bases. Germline V lookup: CDR1 SQVTM, CDR2 ANQGSEA. V was clipped by 1 base and J by 7 bases, with 8 bases between them. This CDR3 has 12 residues. The CDR3 spells CSVEGRENEQFF. The CDR3, as DNA: TGCAGCGTTGAAGGCAGGGAGAATGAGCAGTTCTTC.

This clonotype was counted once. The V and J genes are TRBV23-1 and TRBJ1-1; weak D call: TRBD1 (6 bases). TRBV23-1 is recorded as an ORF, its role being uncertain. There are 15 residues in the CDR3. V was pared by 4 bases and J by 0 bases, with 12 bases between. This CDR3 is CASSLHRELNTEAFF. The CDR3 DNA follows: TGCGCCAGCAGTCTTCACAGGGAGCTGAACACTGAAGCTTTCTTT.

The chain uses TRBV4-1 and TRBJ2-7; D call uncertain. Germline V gene data show CDR1 as MGHRA and CDR2 as YSYEKL. Trimming shortened V by 4 bases and J by 6 bases, and 13 bases separated the two germline ends. The CDR3 is made up of 13 amino acids. In nucleotides, the CDR3 is TGCGCCAGCAGCCCCACCCTCCACCCCGAGCAGTACTTC. Translating it yields CASSPTLHPEQYF.

This chain connects TRBV11-1 to TRBJ1-2; a weak D match, TRBD1 (5 bases). V lost 5 bases, J lost 0 bases, and 16 bases lay in between. The germline gives CDR1 SGHAT, CDR2 FQDESV (reference sequence). CDR3 length: 16 amino acids. CDR3 in DNA: TGTGCCAGCAGCGTCGTGGGTTTGGGGGCTAACTATGGCTACACCTTC. This encodes CASSVVGLGANYGYTF.